This TCR beta chain stems from a study of T-cell reconstitution after alpha-beta-depleted transplantation in children. Preparing the TCRbeta library involved the use of unique molecular identifiers. TCRdb ran MiXCR on the PCR reads and lists one entry per CDR3 protein. The sample has roughly 220,000 distinct CDR3 sequences, about 9.6% seen once. Germline CDR1 is SGHTA and CDR2 is FQGNSA. The CDR3 is made up of 17 amino acids. With V trimmed by 3 bases and J by 0 bases, 4 bases remained unmatched. The sequence was collected from a human donor who donated a stem cell graft to a child with SCID. V and J are TRBV7-2 and TRBJ2-6, with 8 bases matching TRBD2. Sequenced material: PBMCs from the stem cell graft donor, taken from the stem cell graft. CDR3 sequence reads: CASSFRGGDSGANVLTF. The CDR3 DNA reads as TGTGCCAGCAGCTTTCGGGGGGGCGACTCTGGGGCCAACGTCCTGACTTTC.